Described below is a single T cell receptor beta chain sequence and its context. This clonotype was detected ten times or more. Its antigen remains undetermined. Per-base qualities were not stored, and no clone one base away is much larger. This was a case-control study nested in a cohort of healthcare workers in London, UK, who had nasopharyngeal swab PCR tests and blood samples taken every week. Healthcare workers were recruited during the week of the UK lockdown, between 23 and 31 March 2020, and followed weekly for up to roughly 15 weeks. This entry comes from a study of early T cells in non-severe SARS-CoV-2 infection (dated by TCRdb to about 2021). Concerning the study at large: Bulk RNA from unsorted whole blood was used for TCR sequencing, so alpha and beta chains could not be paired.

Here is what the overall study found, with its caveats: Matching against VDJdb was skewed toward anti-spike CD8 responses, likely underestimated virus-specific expansions, and missed private and CD4 specificities.

V lost 1 base and J lost 9 bases; the stretch between them is 13 bases long. CDR1 and CDR2, looked up from the germline V gene, are SGHVS and FQNEAQ. From the cysteine up to the phenylalanine, the CDR3 has a length of 15 residues. The DNA shown is the 45-base CDR3, in frame from base 1. Library prep was done by 5' RACE. TCRdb names NextSeq 500 as the instrument used. To correct for sequencing error and PCR bias, the TCR library protocol tagged individual cDNA molecules with unique molecular identifiers. Sequencing covered both TCR alpha and beta chains, and within each sample the abundances of alpha and beta sequences were tightly co-correlated. For the original study's pipeline: Decombinator V4 was used to perform V gene, J gene and CDR3 annotation of TCR sequences. Expanded TCRs were defined as changing significantly between any two time points under a Poisson model with p below 0.0001. TCR abundances were normalised to the total number of TCRs sequenced per sample and expressed as counts per million. TRAV1-2 paired with TRAJ12, TRAJ20 or TRAJ33 defined MAIT TCRs, while TRAV10 paired with TRAJ18 defined iNKT TCRs. VDJdb, accessed on 1 November 2021, was searched for TCRs annotated for CMV, EBV and SARS-CoV-2, and TCRs annotated for more than one antigen were excluded. The public reads were reanalyzed by TCRdb: fastp trimming at Q25, MiXCR alignment, in-frame beta chains only. Records with the same CDR3 protein are collapsed into one entry carrying the most frequent genes and DNA. These V and J calls rely on TCRdb rather than the paper's analysis. Within this sample are about 62,000 distinct CDR3 sequences, with roughly 8.8% of them counted one time only. The top ten constitute 1.2% of the sample.

The rearrangement joined TRBV7-8 to TRBJ1-6, with the D segment identity uncertain. Sequencing was done on a sample of whole blood. The clonotype was recovered from an adult who was a healthcare worker with PCR-confirmed SARS-CoV-2 infection or an uninfected control (not recorded which). The CDR3 reads as follows: CASSLGVRVGSPLHF. The DNA reads as follows: TGTGCCAGCAGCTTAGGCGTTAGGGTGGGTTCACCCCTCCACTTT.